This is a list of T cell receptor beta chains from one sample in a study of blood T cell repertoires in COVID-19. Only in-frame clones appear in the TCRdb table, and some are missing; sequencing was by immunoSEQ multiplex PCR. In the table there are some 93,000 clones, approximately 82% of which are singletons. Sequencing was carried out using peripheral blood. The origin of the receptors is a man in his 70s with acute or convalescent COVID-19. Both conserved end residues are part of each CDR3. D genes are given only for firm matches. Part of the rows lack a size; the others show once, few, many or a class for expanded clones.

V gene	clone size	CDR3 length	J gene	D gene	CDR3 protein	CDR3 DNA
TRBV3-1/TRBV3-2	NA	18	TRBJ1-4	TRBD1	CASSQTTGSFATNEKLFF	TGTGCCAGCAGCCAAACGACAGGGAGCTTTGCAACTAATGAAAAACTGTTTTTT
TRBV29-1	NA	12	TRBJ2-1	NA	CSARGGYNEQFF	TGCAGCGCCCGAGGGGGTTACAATGAGCAGTTCTTC
TRBV18	NA	14	TRBJ1-1	NA	CASSPPSPNTEAFF	TGTGCCAGCTCACCCCCGAGCCCGAACACTGAAGCTTTCTTT
TRBV6-2/TRBV6-3	NA	18	TRBJ2-2	NA	CASSYSSMLAGDTGELFF	TGTGCCAGCAGTTACTCCAGTATGCTAGCCGGGGATACCGGGGAGCTGTTTTTT
TRBV18	NA	16	TRBJ1-5	NA	CASSPMTPSSNQPQHF	TGTGCCAGCTCACCAATGACACCAAGTAGCAATCAGCCCCAGCATTTT
TRBV6-6	NA	16	TRBJ1-3	NA	CASSYFPEVIGNTIYF	TGTGCCAGCAGTTACTTTCCCGAGGTTATAGGAAACACCATATATTTT
TRBV21-1	NA	19	TRBJ1-5	NA	CASSPEGAGCGQGFQPQHF	TGTGCCAGCAGCCCAGAGGGGGCGGGATGTGGACAGGGGTTTCAGCCCCAGCATTTT
TRBV20-1	NA	15	TRBJ2-4	TRBD1	CSASPGTGIQNIQYF	TGCAGTGCTAGTCCCGGGACAGGGATCCAAAACATTCAGTACTTC
TRBV5-1	NA	12	TRBJ2-7	NA	CASVSNNYEQYF	TGCGCCAGCGTCTCTAATAACTACGAGCAGTACTTC
TRBV18	NA	14	TRBJ2-7	TRBD1	CASSHGQGGYEQYF	TGTGCCAGCTCACACGGACAGGGAGGCTACGAGCAGTACTTC
TRBV9	NA	15	TRBJ1-1	TRBD1	CASSVGTEPALRAFF	TGTGCCAGCAGCGTCGGGACAGAACCGGCACTTCGGGCTTTCTTT
TRBV9	once	15	TRBJ1-2	TRBD1	CASSVGTGGYYGYTF	TGTGCCAGCAGCGTAGGGACAGGGGGCTATTATGGCTACACCTTC
TRBV5-5	NA	12	TRBJ1-1	NA	CASSSRDTEAFF	TGTGCCAGCAGCTCCCGGGACACTGAAGCTTTCTTT
TRBV10-3	NA	17	TRBJ1-2	TRBD1	CAISESGDRGLYYGYTF	TGTGCCATCAGTGAGTCGGGGGACAGGGGGCTCTACTATGGCTACACCTTC
TRBV18	NA	15	TRBJ1-1	NA	CASATESGARTEAFF	TGTGCCAGCGCCACGGAGTCAGGGGCCCGGACGGAAGCTTTCTTT
TRBV7-2	few	14	TRBJ2-7	NA	CASSPGSLRYEQYF	TGTGCCAGCAGTCCCGGGAGCCTGAGATACGAGCAGTACTTC
TRBV9	NA	14	TRBJ1-2	NA	CASSSRGGNDGYTF	TGTGCCAGCAGCTCTAGAGGGGGTAATGATGGCTACACCTTC
TRBV24-1	NA	17	TRBJ2-3	TRBD2	CATSDFAVAGGGDTQYF	TGTGCCACCAGTGATTTCGCGGTAGCGGGAGGGGGAGATACGCAGTATTTT
TRBV20-1	NA	13	TRBJ1-4	NA	CSASQGANEKLFF	TGCAGTGCTAGTCAAGGGGCTAATGAAAAACTGTTTTTT
TRBV18	NA	17	TRBJ1-1	NA	CASSPQPQVTMNTEAFF	TGTGCCAGCTCACCACAGCCCCAGGTTACCATGAACACTGAAGCTTTCTTT
TRBV5-5	NA	17	TRBJ2-6	NA	CASSLVPLTSGANVLTF	TGTGCCAGCAGCTTGGTTCCCCTAACCTCTGGGGCCAACGTCCTGACTTTC
TRBV30	few	13	TRBJ2-3	NA	CAWSVGGTDTQYF	TGTGCCTGGAGTGTAGGGGGCACAGATACGCAGTATTTT
TRBV18	NA	14	TRBJ1-1	TRBD1	CASSSRQGTAEAFF	TGTGCCAGCTCATCTCGACAGGGGACGGCTGAAGCTTTCTTT
TRBV7-9	NA	14	TRBJ1-3	NA	CASSSQVSGNTIYF	TGTGCCAGCAGCTCTCAGGTCTCTGGAAACACCATATATTTT
TRBV18	NA	13	TRBJ2-5	TRBD1	CASSPGQGETQYF	TGTGCCAGCTCACCGGGACAGGGGGAGACCCAGTACTTC
TRBV3-1/TRBV3-2	NA	13	TRBJ2-3	NA	CASKDYSTDTQYF	TGTGCCAGCAAGGACTACAGCACAGATACGCAGTATTTT
TRBV5-6	NA	12	TRBJ1-2	NA	CASSLGRGGYTF	TGTGCCAGCAGCTTAGGCAGGGGTGGCTACACCTTC
TRBV5-1	NA	17	TRBJ2-2	TRBD2	CASSQGTSGGGTGELFF	TGCGCCAGCAGCCAAGGGACTAGCGGAGGCGGGACCGGGGAGCTGTTTTTT
TRBV11-2	once	17	TRBJ1-6	NA	CASSYLTGTENNSPLHF	TGTGCCAGCAGCTACCTAACAGGGACGGAGAATAATTCACCCCTCCACTTT
TRBV7-9	NA	19	TRBJ2-1	TRBD2	CASSPAGLAGAREYNEQFF	TGTGCCAGCAGCCCGGCGGGACTAGCGGGAGCCAGGGAATACAATGAGCAGTTCTTC
TRBV6-5	NA	14	TRBJ2-6	NA	CASRPEFGANVLTF	TGTGCCAGCAGGCCGGAGTTCGGGGCCAACGTCCTGACTTTC
TRBV19	NA	13	TRBJ2-7	TRBD1	CAIRAGGPPEQYF	TGTGCCATTAGGGCAGGGGGCCCCCCCGAGCAGTACTTC
TRBV30	NA	12	TRBJ2-7	TRBD1	CAGGQGAGEQYF	TGTGCCGGGGGACAGGGGGCAGGCGAGCAGTACTTC
TRBV5-6	NA	16	TRBJ2-1	NA	CASSQLQGSSYNEQFF	TGTGCCAGCAGCCAGCTGCAGGGGAGCTCCTACAATGAGCAGTTCTTC
TRBV6-2/TRBV6-3	few	14	TRBJ2-1	TRBD1	CASSIGQASNEQFF	TGTGCCAGCAGCATAGGACAGGCAAGCAATGAGCAGTTCTTC
TRBV5-8	NA	13	TRBJ2-7	TRBD1	CASSTGTGYEQYF	TGTGCCAGCAGTACCGGGACAGGCTACGAGCAGTACTTC
TRBV5-8	NA	14	TRBJ1-2	TRBD1	CASSPGGPPYGYTF	TGTGCCAGCAGCCCAGGGGGTCCGCCCTATGGCTACACCTTC
TRBV7-6	NA	17	TRBJ2-5	TRBD2	CASSLAPTSGGGETQYF	TGTGCCAGCAGCTTAGCGCCGACTAGCGGGGGAGGAGAGACCCAGTACTTC
TRBV6-5	NA	12	TRBJ1-3	NA	CATYRAGNTIYF	TGTGCCACCTACAGGGCTGGAAACACCATATATTTT
TRBV20-1	NA	11	TRBJ1-1	NA	CSARQGFEAFF	TGCAGTGCTAGGCAGGGCTTTGAAGCTTTCTTT
TRBV5-1	NA	16	TRBJ2-2	TRBD2	CASSLGLAGVTGELFF	TGCGCCAGCAGCTTGGGTCTAGCGGGAGTAACCGGGGAGCTGTTTTTT
TRBV11-2	NA	14	TRBJ1-5	TRBD1	CASSLRDSGQPQHF	TGTGCCAGCAGCTTGCGGGACAGCGGTCAGCCCCAGCATTTT
TRBV2	NA	11	TRBJ2-1	NA	CASSERAEQFF	TGTGCCAGCAGTGAGAGGGCAGAGCAGTTCTTC
TRBV11-2	NA	16	TRBJ2-4	TRBD2	CASSLWGGVFKNIQYF	TGTGCCAGCAGCTTATGGGGGGGAGTCTTCAAAAACATTCAGTACTTC
TRBV13	NA	15	TRBJ2-3	TRBD2	CASSLQYGRVNTQYF	TGTGCCAGCAGCTTACAGTACGGGAGGGTAAATACGCAGTATTTT
TRBV18	NA	16	TRBJ2-2	NA	CASSPPNSQLGGELFF	TGTGCCAGCTCACCACCTAATTCACAGCTCGGCGGGGAGCTGTTTTTT
TRBV6-4	NA	19	TRBJ2-1	TRBD2	CASSRGTSEISSSYNEQFF	TGTGCCAGCAGTCGCGGGACTAGCGAGATCTCGAGCTCCTACAATGAGCAGTTCTTC
TRBV7-9	NA	15	TRBJ2-1	NA	CASSSSPRSYNEQFF	TGTGCCAGCAGCTCCTCTCCCCGCTCCTACAATGAGCAGTTCTTC
TRBV6-1	NA	15	TRBJ2-5	TRBD1	CASSEDRGRLETQYF	TGTGCCAGCAGTGAGGACAGGGGGCGTTTGGAGACCCAGTACTTC